This T cell receptor (beta chain) came from a study of T cells in Graves' hyperthyroidism and ophthalmopathy. Across the whole study: Initial diagnosis, before any treatment, was when peripheral blood was collected. Notes on the study in general: Ophthalmopathy onset followed model prediction by a median approximately six months.

This clonotype was seen once. Its antigen is not known. The investigators amplified TCR beta CDR3 regions from RNA transcripts. TCR CDR3 underwent first-round RT-PCR with the HTBI primer set. Via MiXCR, TCRdb re-called the multiplex PCR reads, giving one row per CDR3 protein. This sample carries approximately 600,000 distinct CDR3 sequences, 14% to 15% of them seen once, and the ten largest clones take over 3.5%. Trimming cost V 2 bases and J 6 bases, with 13 bases left between them. CDR1 is MNHNS and CDR2 is SASEGT in the germline V gene. This CDR3 is built from 14 residues. Those patients with uncontrolled infection, other autoimmune disease, pregnancy or lactation were excluded. It was around 11 ml of fresh peripheral blood that supplied the PBMCs.

The chain uses TRBV6-1 and TRBJ1-1; maybe TRBD1 (5 bases). This TCR was sampled from a woman in her thirties or forties with Graves' ophthalmopathy. The sample comprised blood. This chain's CDR3 is CASSEFQGPSEAFF. CDR3 sequence (DNA): TGTGCCAGCAGTGAATTTCAGGGACCCTCTGAAGCTTTCTTT.